One sample yielded the 31 T cell receptor beta chains listed below, sequenced in a study of vaccination and CD4 T cells after COVID-19. Researchers used the Oncomine TCR Beta short-read assay to sequence DNA from cultured CD4+ T cells. In TCRdb, the PCR reads were re-called with MiXCR into one record per CDR3 protein. The sample holds around 13,000 distinct CDR3 sequences; more than 45% are singletons and the top ten take around 15%. Treatment in this sample: roughly 10-day PBMC culture with coronavirus spike peptide pools or control peptides (ViraFEST assay). Which antigens these TCRs recognize remains unknown. Sequenced: CD4+ T cells from blood, cultured in vitro. The receptor set was obtained from a human donor who had recovered from COVID-19.

This clonotype was seen only a few times. The chain employs TRBV20-1 and TRBJ2-3, with 8 bases lining up with TRBD2. This CDR3 region has 15 residues. Germline assignment: CDR1 DFQATT and CDR2 SNEGSKA (reference sequence). V gave up 0 bases and J gave up 2 bases; unmatched junction bases: 4. The CDR3 DNA is TGCAGTGCTAGAGATCCTAGCGGGTTCACAGATACGCAGTATTTT. Translation gives CSARDPSGFTDTQYF.

The chain joins TRBV5-5 to TRBJ2-5, with D uncertain. Deletions cut 0 bases from V and 4 bases from J, with 7 bases between. CDR1 is SGHKS, CDR2 YYEKEE, per germline (reference sequence). This CDR3 has 13 amino acids. CDR3 nucleotide sequence: TGTGCCAGCAGCTTGGTGTCCCCAGAGACCCAGTACTTC. Its translation: CASSLVSPETQYF. Drawing the rest from reference TRBV5-5 and TRBJ2-5, the complete variable domain is DAGVTQSPTHLIKTRGQQVTLRCSPISGHKSVSWYQQVLGQGPQFIFQYYEKEERGRGNFPDRFSARQFPNYSSELNVNALLLGDSALYLCASSLVSPETQYFGPGTRLLVL.

The chain links TRBV19 to TRBJ1-5, with 9 positions matching TRBD1. Losses at the gene ends were 4 bases for V and 5 bases for J; bases not matched to a gene: 9. The CDR3 runs 16 residues. CDR1 and CDR2 (germline): LNHDA, SQIVND (reference sequence). CDR3 nucleotide sequence: TGTGCCAGTAGTACCGACAGGGGGGGGCCCCATCAGCCCCAGCATTTT. Translated, it gives CASSTDRGGPHQPQHF.

The genes are TRBV12-5 and TRBJ2-5, with TRBD1 matching over 9 bases. V was pared by 7 bases and J by 5 bases, with 14 bases of the junction left unmatched. Per the germline V gene, CDR1 is LGHNT and CDR2 is FRNRAP. CDR3 length: 16 amino acids. CDR3 in amino acids: CASALLPGQGRETQYF. The CDR3 coding sequence is TGTGCTAGTGCTCTACTCCCGGGACAGGGTCGGGAGACCCAGTACTTC. Looking up the rest from reference TRBV12-5 and TRBJ2-5 gives the full variable domain: DARVTQTPRHKVTEMGQEVTMRCQPILGHNTVFWYRQTMMQGLELLAYFRNRAPLDDSGMPKDRFSAEMPDATLATLKIQPSEPRDSAVYFCASALLPGQGRETQYFGPGTRLLVL.

As DNA, the CDR3 is TGTGCCAGCAGCGGGTATAATCAGCCCCAGCATTTT. This translates into CASSGYNQPQHF. The genes are TRBV7-2 and TRBJ1-5; D not resolved. CDR1 is SGHTA and CDR2 is FQGNSA in the germline V gene. V lost 5 bases, J lost 4 bases, and 6 bases lay in between. This CDR3 region has 12 residues. Full variable domain (outside the CDR3, taken from reference TRBV7-2 and TRBJ1-5): GAGVSQSPSNKVTEKGKDVELRCDPISGHTALYWYRQSLGQGLEFLIYFQGNSAPDKSGLPSDRFSAERTGGSVSTLTIQRTQQEDSAVYLCASSGYNQPQHFGDGTRLSIL.

This clonotype was found a few times. The V call is TRBV20-1, the J call TRBJ1-1; 9 bases agree with TRBD1. CDR3 length: 14 amino acids. Germline V gene data show CDR1 as DFQATT and CDR2 as SNEGSKA (reference sequence). Trimming cost V 5 bases and J 0 bases; bases outside gene matches: 4. The CDR3 nucleotides are TGCAGTGCTTCACAGGGGGCTATGAACACTGAAGCTTTCTTT. Translated, it gives CSASQGAMNTEAFF.

This clonotype came up a few times. CDR3 region: CSARDPGIDGELFF. As DNA, the CDR3 is TGCAGTGCTAGAGATCCAGGGATCGACGGGGAGCTGTTTTTT. This chain links TRBV20-1 with TRBJ2-2; D perhaps matches TRBD1 (5 bases). Trimming removed 0 bases from V and 7 bases from J, with 12 bases in between. Germline V gene data show CDR1 as DFQATT and CDR2 as SNEGSKA (reference sequence). The CDR3 has 14 amino acids.

The chain employs TRBV20-1 and TRBJ2-2; D call uncertain. The CDR3 is 13 residues long. Germline CDR1 reads DFQATT; CDR2 reads SNEGSKA (reference sequence). V was cut by 0 bases and J by 8 bases, with 10 bases left in between. CDR3: CSAREGSLGELFF. The CDR3 bases are TGCAGTGCTAGAGAAGGATCGTTGGGGGAGCTGTTTTTT.

The chain uses TRBV19 and TRBJ2-3; D is ambiguous. Germline CDR1 is LNHDA and CDR2 is SQIVND (reference sequence). The CDR3 is 14 residues long. The V end was cut by 7 bases, the J end by 3 bases, with 14 bases between. CDR3 in DNA: TGTGCCAGTACCCGTTCGGTAGAAACAGATACGCAGTATTTT. Its protein product is CASTRSVETDTQYF. The full variable domain, its missing parts supplied by reference TRBV19 and TRBJ2-3, is DGGITQSPKYLFRKEGQNVTLSCEQNLNHDAMYWYRQDPGQGLRLIYYSQIVNDFQKGDIAEGYSVSREKKESFPLTVTSAQKNPTAFYLCASTRSVETDTQYFGPGTRLTVL.

This rearrangement joins TRBV2 to TRBJ2-1, with 16 bases matching TRBD2. This CDR3 has 17 residues. From germline, CDR1 is SNHLY and CDR2 FYNNEI. After removal of 6 bases from V and 1 base from J, the junction contained 3 bases not matched to a gene. The CDR3 loop reads CASRSGLAGGSYNEQFF. CDR3 DNA sequence: TGTGCCAGCAGATCGGGACTAGCGGGAGGGTCCTACAATGAGCAGTTCTTC.

This chain joins TRBV7-6 and TRBJ2-2; 11 nucleotides align to TRBD1. There are 17 residues in the CDR3. Germline CDR1 and CDR2: SGHVS and FNYEAQ. Trimming at V came to 7 bases and at J to 0 bases, leaving 7 bases not matched to a gene. CDR3 residues: CASKLRTGGSNTGELFF. The CDR3 DNA is TGTGCCAGCAAATTAAGGACAGGGGGCTCGAACACCGGGGAGCTGTTTTTT.

V gene TRBV11-1 combines with J gene TRBJ2-7; the match to TRBD1 covers 12 bases. With 4 bases clipped from V and 0 bases from J, the junction kept 7 bases outside the gene matches. The CDR3 runs to 17 residues. Per the germline V gene, CDR1 is SGHAT and CDR2 is FQDESV (reference sequence). CDR3 in DNA: TGTGCCAGCAGCTCCTTCCCGGGACAGGGGGCCTCCTACGAGCAGTACTTC. Protein product: CASSSFPGQGASYEQYF.

The CDR3 DNA reads TGCAGCGTTGGGGAACAGGGATTGGAGCAGTACTTC. Residues: CSVGEQGLEQYF. This chain joins TRBV29-1 and TRBJ2-7; D is possibly TRBD1 (6 bases). The CDR3 loop spans 12 amino acids. Germline V gene lookup returns CDR1 SQVTM and CDR2 ANQGSEA. The V end lost 4 bases, the J end lost 7 bases, and 14 bases lay between the germline ends.

V gene TRBV7-9 combines with J gene TRBJ2-2; TRBD2 is a possible D gene (6 bases). Trimming took off 3 bases at V and 5 bases at J, with 13 bases between the two ends. The CDR3 spans 15 residues. CDR1 and CDR2 from the germline V gene are SEHNR and FQNEAQ (reference sequence). The CDR3 reads CASSLGLPLTGELFF. CDR3 DNA sequence: TGTGCCAGCAGCTTGGGACTCCCTTTGACCGGGGAGCTGTTTTTT.

This chain links TRBV20-1 with TRBJ2-7; 7 bases agree with TRBD2. Germline V gene sequence: CDR1 DFQATT, CDR2 SNEGSKA (reference sequence). V dropped 3 bases and J dropped 1; count of bases not matched to a gene: 9. The CDR3 runs to 15 residues. The CDR3 reads CSASGKGGGSYEQYF. CDR3 sequence (DNA): TGCAGTGCTAGCGGAAAGGGCGGGGGATCCTACGAGCAGTACTTC.

This rearrangement joins TRBV10-3 to TRBJ1-2, with a weak D call TRBD1 (5 bases). Germline loops: CDR1 ENHRY, CDR2 SYGVKD. The ends were cut back, 6 bases at V and 1 base at J, with 9 bases in the middle. The length of the CDR3 is 13 residues. The CDR3: CAIRGADNYGYTF. CDR3 in DNA: TGTGCCATCAGAGGGGCAGATAACTATGGCTACACCTTC.

The chain links TRBV7-6 to TRBJ2-1, with 11 bases aligning to TRBD2. Germline lookup yields CDR1 SGHVS and CDR2 FNYEAQ. Unmatched junction bases numbered 7, after V lost 4 bases and J lost 5 bases. The CDR3 covers 16 residues. DNA of the CDR3: TGTGCCAGCAGCTCTCCTACTAGCGGGGGAAACAATGAGCAGTTCTTC. Translating gives CASSSPTSGGNNEQFF. Together with reference TRBV7-6 and TRBJ2-1, the CDR3 gives the full variable domain: GAGVSQSPRYKVTKRGQDVALRCDPISGHVSLYWYRQALGQGPEFLTYFNYEAQQDKSGLPNDRFSAERPEGSISTLTIQRTEQRDSAMYRCASSSPTSGGNNEQFFGPGTRLTVL.

This clonotype has just a few counts. The V and J genes are TRBV7-3 and TRBJ2-5, with no clear D. This CDR3 spans 14 amino acids. The V gene lost 2 bases and the J gene lost 1 base, with 8 bases spanning the gap. Per germline, CDR1 SGHTA and CDR2 FQGTGA. The CDR3 here is CASSLSAAQETQYF. The CDR3 DNA reads TGTGCCAGCAGCTTATCGGCAGCCCAAGAGACCCAGTACTTC.

The chain is built from TRBV6-5 and TRBJ2-3, with TRBD2 matching 9 bases. The CDR3 runs 16 residues. Germline-derived CDR1 and CDR2 are MNHEY and SVGAGI. The J segment lost 3 bases and the V segment lost 2 bases, leaving 6 bases of the junction unmatched. This CDR3 reads CASSYEAGGPTDTQYF. As DNA, the CDR3 is TGTGCCAGCAGTTACGAGGCGGGAGGGCCGACAGATACGCAGTATTTT.

This clonotype has just a few counts. The chain combines TRBV20-1 with TRBJ2-5; TRBD1 matches 7 bases. The trim removed 2 bases at V and 0 bases at J, leaving 3 bases unmatched. The CDR3 sequence is 14 residues long. The germline gives CDR1 DFQATT, CDR2 SNEGSKA (reference sequence). In DNA form, the CDR3 reads TGCAGTGCTAGACCACAGGGGTACCAAGAGACCCAGTACTTC. This codes for CSARPQGYQETQYF.

This clonotype was counted once. The chain has TRBV28 and TRBJ2-3; 11 nucleotides agree with TRBD2. This CDR3 is 17 amino acids long. Germline V gene sequence: CDR1 MDHEN, CDR2 SYDVKM. Trimming removed 5 bases from V and 1 base from J; junction bases left unmatched: 8. The DNA for the CDR3 is TGTGCCAGCAGTCTTGGCCTGACTAGCGGGGGCACAGATACGCAGTATTTT. Translation gives CASSLGLTSGGTDTQYF.

The chain combines TRBV7-9 with TRBJ2-2; the match to TRBD1 covers 8 bases. Germline CDR1 is SEHNR and CDR2 is FQNEAQ (reference sequence). The junction had 4 bases not matched to a gene; V was cut back by 5 bases and J by 2 bases. The CDR3 has 15 residues. CDR3 in DNA: TGTGCCAGCAGCCCCGGACAGGGTAACACCGGGGAGCTGTTTTTT. This encodes CASSPGQGNTGELFF.

This chain joins TRBV7-9 and TRBJ2-2; D not certain. V was trimmed by 3 bases and J by 0 bases, leaving 8 bases between them. Germline-derived CDR1 and CDR2 are SEHNR and FQNEAQ (reference sequence). CDR3 length: 15 amino acids. The CDR3 loop is CASSFFAANTGELFF. The CDR3 DNA reads TGTGCCAGCAGCTTTTTCGCCGCGAACACCGGGGAGCTGTTTTTT.

The chain carries TRBV19 and TRBJ2-1; D is undetermined. The CDR3 length is 12 residues. Per germline, CDR1 LNHDA and CDR2 SQIVND (reference sequence). Trimming left V 5 bases short and J 3 bases short, with 5 bases between. As DNA, the CDR3 is TGTGCCAGTAGTGCTATCTACAATGAGCAGTTCTTC. Translating it yields CASSAIYNEQFF.

This clonotype was recorded a few times. CDR3: CASTTGGRNTGELFF. DNA of the CDR3: TGTGCCAGCACCACAGGGGGCCGGAACACCGGGGAGCTGTTTTTT. The J gene is TRBJ2-2, the V gene TRBV6-2 or TRBV6-3, with 9 bases lining up with TRBD1. CDR1 is MNHEY and CDR2 is SVGEGT in the germline V gene. The length of the CDR3 is 15 residues. V was pared by 7 bases and J by 1 base, with 4 bases of the junction left unmatched.

The rearrangement uses TRBV6-5 and TRBJ1-2, with TRBD1 identical over 9 bases. Germline lookup yields CDR1 MNHEY and CDR2 SVGAGI. V shed 5 bases, J shed 8 bases, and the junction held 9 bases outside the gene matches. The CDR3 runs to 14 residues. The CDR3 loop is CASSTRTGVIGYTF. The CDR3 DNA is TGTGCCAGCAGTACTCGGACAGGGGTAATCGGCTACACCTTC.

The rearrangement uses TRBV20-1 and TRBJ2-7; D not resolved. The CDR3 totals 12 residues. Germline V lookup: CDR1 DFQATT, CDR2 SNEGSKA (reference sequence). Trimming took off 6 bases at V and 0 bases at J, with 9 bases between the two ends. The CDR3 DNA follows: TGCAGTGCGCCCAGGAGCTCCTACGAGCAGTACTTC. The encoded protein is CSAPRSSYEQYF.

The chain couples TRBV2 to TRBJ2-7; D gene unclear. V gave up 4 bases and J gave up 2 bases, with 6 bases separating them. This CDR3 region has 12 residues. Germline V gives CDR1 SNHLY, CDR2 FYNNEI. The CDR3 nucleotides read TGTGCCAGCAGTGGGGATACCTACGAGCAGTACTTC. Its protein is CASSGDTYEQYF.

The V call is TRBV28, the J call TRBJ2-7; no reliable D call. The germline gives CDR1 MDHEN, CDR2 SYDVKM. V shed 6 bases and J shed 0 bases, with 3 bases lying between them. The CDR3 loop spans 11 amino acids. This CDR3 is CASRNSYEQYF. The DNA for the CDR3 is TGTGCCAGCAGGAACTCCTACGAGCAGTACTTC.

This clonotype was seen a handful of times. The chain links TRBV10-3 to TRBJ1-1, with TRBD1 matching over 7 bases. This CDR3 is built from 13 residues. Germline loops: CDR1 ENHRY, CDR2 SYGVKD. Losses at the gene ends were 10 bases for V and 9 bases for J; bases not matched to a gene: 14. The CDR3 is CATKERDRTKAFF. The CDR3 nucleotides are TGTGCCACCAAAGAACGGGACAGAACCAAAGCTTTCTTT.

In this sample, this clonotype turned up once. The chain has TRBV12-3 or TRBV12-4 and TRBJ2-7; D unresolved. The V end lost 2 bases, the J end lost 3 bases, and 11 bases lay between the germline ends. The CDR3 extends over 14 amino acids. The CDR3 loop is CASSLTGPGYEQYF. The CDR3 DNA reads TGTGCCAGCAGTTTAACTGGGCCGGGCTACGAGCAGTACTTC.